These T cell receptor beta chains were read from a single sample in a study of neoadjuvant nivolumab and ipilimumab in lung cancer. Sequencing was performed with immunoSEQ multiplex PCR; in TCRdb, only in-frame clones are kept and a portion is missing. This sample has 17,000 or so clones, with around 76% found just once. Sequences were derived from tumor tissue, sampled after neoadjuvant nivolumab, alone or with ipilimumab, at or shortly before surgery. The receptors were sampled from an adult with non-small cell lung cancer. CDR3s include the opening cysteine and the closing phenylalanine or tryptophan. D genes are given only for firm matches. Where a row states a size, it is once, few, many or the class of an expanded clone; other rows omit it.

V	size	J	D	CDR3	DNA
TRBV7-3	few	TRBJ2-5	TRBD2	CASSPGLGRETQYF	TGTGCCAGCAGCCCCGGACTAGGGCGGGAGACCCAGTACTTC
TRBV6-6	medium-sized	TRBJ1-1	.	CASTTNTEAFF	TGTGCCAGCACCACGAACACTGAAGCTTTCTTT
TRBV5-6	.	TRBJ2-3	.	CASSLGSTDTQYF	TGTGCCAGCAGCTTGGGGAGCACAGATACGCAGTATTTT
TRBV2	once	TRBJ2-7	.	CASSGSLGKGTYEQYF	TGTGCCAGCAGCGGTTCTCTGGGGAAAGGCACCTACGAGCAGTACTTC
TRBV5-5	once	TRBJ2-1	.	CASSFFTDNEQFF	TGTGCCAGCAGCTTCTTCACCGACAATGAGCAGTTCTTC
TRBV7-3	.	TRBJ2-2	TRBD1	CASSADRENTGELFF	TGTGCCAGCAGCGCGGACAGGGAGAACACCGGGGAGCTGTTTTTT
TRBV19	.	TRBJ1-1	TRBD1	CASSVTGGNTEAFF	TGTGCCAGTAGTGTGACAGGGGGCAACACTGAAGCTTTCTTT
TRBV11-1	.	TRBJ2-7	TRBD1	CASSLAQGAGYEQYF	TGTGCCAGCAGCTTAGCGCAGGGGGCCGGATACGAGCAGTACTTC
TRBV20-1	.	TRBJ2-3	.	CSASRGDTQYF	TGCAGTGCTAGTAGGGGGGATACGCAGTATTTT
TRBV18	.	TRBJ1-1	.	CASSPFQENTEAFF	TGTGCCAGCTCACCATTCCAGGAGAACACTGAAGCTTTCTTT
TRBV10-1	few	TRBJ1-1	.	CASRRIRTEAFF	TGCGCCAGCAGACGCATAAGGACTGAAGCTTTCTTT
TRBV30	few	TRBJ2-3	.	CARLDTPTSSTDTQYF	TGTGCCCGACTAGACACCCCGACATCTAGCACAGATACGCAGTATTTT
TRBV7-8	.	TRBJ2-3	.	CASSPDLANTQYF	TGTGCCAGCAGCCCGGACCTGGCCAATACGCAGTATTTT
TRBV7-6	few	TRBJ1-2	TRBD1	CASSPGGPGAFVGYTF	TGTGCCAGCAGCCCAGGGGGGCCTGGGGCTTTCGTTGGCTACACCTTC
TRBV14	.	TRBJ2-3	.	CASSQEGITQYF	TGTGCCAGCAGCCAAGAAGGGATTACGCAGTATTTT
TRBV10-2	.	TRBJ2-7	.	CASSAQTGRREQYF	TGCGCCAGCAGTGCTCAGACAGGGAGGAGGGAGCAGTACTTC
TRBV27	.	TRBJ2-5	.	CASSLRRLSEETQYF	TGTGCCAGCAGTTTGAGGCGGCTGTCGGAAGAGACCCAGTACTTC
TRBV4-2	.	TRBJ2-3	.	CASSQEGDGGTDTQYF	TGTGCCAGCAGCCAAGAAGGGGACGGGGGCACAGATACGCAGTATTTT
TRBV19	.	TRBJ2-1	.	CASSKSGSSYNEQFF	TGTGCCAGTAGTAAAAGCGGAAGCTCCTACAATGAGCAGTTCTTC
TRBV6-5	.	TRBJ1-5	.	CASREDRPQHF	TGTGCCAGCAGGGAGGACCGGCCCCAGCATTTT
TRBV7-9	once	TRBJ2-3	.	CASSSGVEGLGTDTQYF	TGTGCCAGCAGCTCCGGAGTGGAGGGGTTAGGCACAGATACGCAGTATTTT
TRBV4-1	.	TRBJ1-2	.	CASSQDRSGRHGYTF	TGCGCCAGCAGCCAAGATAGGTCAGGGCGGCATGGCTACACCTTC
TRBV5-5	.	TRBJ1-1	.	CASSLDRGRTEAFF	TGTGCCAGCAGCTTGGACAGAGGAAGGACTGAAGCTTTCTTT
TRBV6-1	.	TRBJ1-2	.	CASSGSTSNYGYTF	TGTGCCAGCAGTGGATCGACCAGTAACTATGGCTACACCTTC
TRBV19	.	TRBJ2-1	TRBD2	CASSASGRLGEDEQFF	TGTGCCAGTAGTGCTAGCGGGCGGCTTGGGGAGGATGAGCAGTTCTTC
TRBV5-1	large	TRBJ1-2	.	CASSSGDYGYTF	TGCGCCAGCAGCTCAGGGGACTATGGCTACACCTTC
TRBV5-5	.	TRBJ1-1	.	CASSLRRTEAFF	TGTGCCAGCAGCTTGCGCCGAACTGAAGCTTTCTTT
TRBV6-5	.	TRBJ1-2	.	CASRRPTDYGYTF	TGTGCCAGCAGACGGCCGACTGATTATGGCTACACCTTC
TRBV5-5	few	TRBJ1-1	.	CASSLEAGNMNTEAFF	TGTGCCAGCAGCTTGGAGGCAGGCAACATGAACACTGAAGCTTTCTTT
TRBV5-1	few	TRBJ1-6	.	CASRPGTSNSPLHF	TGCGCCAGCAGGCCGGGTACTTCCAATTCACCCCTCCACTTT
TRBV10-3	.	TRBJ2-6	.	CATLMTGANVLTF	TGTGCCACCTTAATGACTGGGGCCAACGTCCTGACTTTC